The clone carrying this T cell receptor beta chain was picked up a small number of times. Antigen specificity is unknown. The data belong to a study of cytomegalovirus exposure and HLA in healthy donors. General study points: Most TCR beta V segments were productive about 90% or about 30% of the time in an earlier analysis. One variant, a missense change in DCLRE1C, was linked in a later analysis to TCR beta V- and J-gene trimming.

Primers: 60 Vbeta forward and 13 Jbeta reverse. The method was immunoSEQ multiplex PCR; TCRdb's version includes in-frame clones alone and lacks a portion of them. Of over 85,000 clones listed, 6.5% to 8% are singletons. Trimming cost V 5 bases and J 5 bases; bases outside gene matches: 9. Germline CDR1 is SQVTM and CDR2 is ANQGSEA. The CDR3 has 14 residues. V is TRBV29-1 and J is TRBJ2-1, with TRBD2 matching over 7 bases. This clonotype was obtained from a man over 45 in good health and CMV-seronegative. The specimen was PBMCs. The CDR3 protein is CSVTGGRGHNEQFF. CDR3 DNA sequence: TGCAGCGTTACTGGGGGGAGGGGACACAATGAGCAGTTCTTC.